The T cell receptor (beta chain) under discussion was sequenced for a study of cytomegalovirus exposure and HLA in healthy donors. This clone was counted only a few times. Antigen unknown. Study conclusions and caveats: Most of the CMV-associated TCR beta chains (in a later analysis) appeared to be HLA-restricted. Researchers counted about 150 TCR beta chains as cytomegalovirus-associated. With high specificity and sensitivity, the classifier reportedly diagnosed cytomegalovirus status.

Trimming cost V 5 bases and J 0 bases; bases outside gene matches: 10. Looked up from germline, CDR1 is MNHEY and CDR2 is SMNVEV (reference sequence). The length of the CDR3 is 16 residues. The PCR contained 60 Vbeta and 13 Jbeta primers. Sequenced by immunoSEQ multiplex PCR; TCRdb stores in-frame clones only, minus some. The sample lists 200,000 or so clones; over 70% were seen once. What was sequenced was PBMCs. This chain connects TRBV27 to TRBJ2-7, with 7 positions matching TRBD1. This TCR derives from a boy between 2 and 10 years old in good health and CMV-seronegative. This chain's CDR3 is CASSPRQGLYSYEQYF. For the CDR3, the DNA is TGTGCCAGCAGTCCGCGACAGGGCCTCTACTCCTACGAGCAGTACTTC.